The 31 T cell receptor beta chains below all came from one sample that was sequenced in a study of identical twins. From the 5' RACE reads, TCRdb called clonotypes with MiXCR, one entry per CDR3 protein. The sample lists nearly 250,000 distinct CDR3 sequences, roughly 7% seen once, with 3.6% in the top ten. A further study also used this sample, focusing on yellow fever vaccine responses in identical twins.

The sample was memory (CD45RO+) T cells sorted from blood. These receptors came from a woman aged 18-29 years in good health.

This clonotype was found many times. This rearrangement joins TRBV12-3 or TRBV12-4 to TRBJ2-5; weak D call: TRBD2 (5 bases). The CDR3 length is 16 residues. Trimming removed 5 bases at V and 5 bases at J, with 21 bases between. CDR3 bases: TGTGCCAGCAGTCAACCCGCGCTAGCCGGTGGGGAGACCCAGTACTTC. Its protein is CASSQPALAGGETQYF.

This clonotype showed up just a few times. As DNA, the CDR3 is TGTGCCAGCAGTCGGACAGCGAACACTGAAGCTTTCTTT. Translating it yields CASSRTANTEAFF. The rearrangement joins TRBV6-1 to TRBJ1-1; a possible D gene is TRBD1 (6 bases). V was shortened by 5 bases and J by 1 base, with 8 bases between the two germline ends. Germline V lookup: CDR1 MNHNS, CDR2 SASEGT. This CDR3 region has 13 residues.

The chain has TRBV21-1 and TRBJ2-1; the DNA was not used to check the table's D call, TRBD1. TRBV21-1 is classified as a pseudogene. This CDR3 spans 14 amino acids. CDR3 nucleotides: TGTGCCAGCAGTAATAAACCGGGGGACAATGAGCAGTTCTTC. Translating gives CASSNKPGDNEQFF.

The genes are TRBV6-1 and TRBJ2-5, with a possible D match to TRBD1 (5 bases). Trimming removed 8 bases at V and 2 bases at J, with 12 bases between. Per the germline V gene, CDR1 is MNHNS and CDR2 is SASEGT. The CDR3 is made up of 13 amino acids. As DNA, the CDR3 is TGTGCCAGCCGCGACAGTAGACAAGAGACCCAGTACTTC. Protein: CASRDSRQETQYF.

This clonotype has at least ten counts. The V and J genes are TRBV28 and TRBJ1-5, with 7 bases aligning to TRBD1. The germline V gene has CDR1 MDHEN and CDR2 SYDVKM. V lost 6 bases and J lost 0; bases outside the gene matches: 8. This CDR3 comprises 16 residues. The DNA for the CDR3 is TGTGCCAGCAGCCCCGGACAGGATTATAGCAATCAGCCCCAGCATTTT. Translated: CASSPGQDYSNQPQHF.

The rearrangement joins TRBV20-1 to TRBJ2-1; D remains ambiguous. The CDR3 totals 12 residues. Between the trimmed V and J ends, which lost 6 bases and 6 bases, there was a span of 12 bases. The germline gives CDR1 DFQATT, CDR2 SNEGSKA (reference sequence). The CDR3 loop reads CSAPQRPNEQFF. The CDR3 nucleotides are TGCAGTGCACCACAGAGACCCAATGAGCAGTTCTTC.

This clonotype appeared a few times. As DNA, the CDR3 is TGCAGCGTTATCGGACAGCCGAACACTGAAGCTTTCTTT. This translates into CSVIGQPNTEAFF. The chain combines TRBV29-1 with TRBJ1-1; possibly TRBD1 for D (6 bases). The V and J ends lost 5 bases and 1 base respectively, with 11 bases between them. The CDR3 runs to 13 residues. Germline values: CDR1 SQVTM, CDR2 ANQGSEA.

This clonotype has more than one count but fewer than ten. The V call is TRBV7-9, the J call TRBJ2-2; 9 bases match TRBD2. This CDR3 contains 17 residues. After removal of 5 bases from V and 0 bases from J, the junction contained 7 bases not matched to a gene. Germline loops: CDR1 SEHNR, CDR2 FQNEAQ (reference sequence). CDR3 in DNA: TGTGCCAGCAGCCTGAGACTAGCGGTTGCGAACACCGGGGAGCTGTTTTTT. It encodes CASSLRLAVANTGELFF.

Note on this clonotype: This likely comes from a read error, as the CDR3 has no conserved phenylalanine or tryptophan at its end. CDR3: CATSRGGSSYEQYI. CDR3 nucleotide sequence: TGTGCCACCAGCAGAGGGGGTAGCTCCTACGAGCAGTACATC. This sequence joins TRBV15 and TRBJ2-7, with D hard to call. CDR1 and CDR2 from the germline V gene are LNHNV and YYDKDF (reference sequence). The CDR3 has 14 amino acids. V was trimmed by 1 base and J by 0 bases, leaving 7 bases between them.

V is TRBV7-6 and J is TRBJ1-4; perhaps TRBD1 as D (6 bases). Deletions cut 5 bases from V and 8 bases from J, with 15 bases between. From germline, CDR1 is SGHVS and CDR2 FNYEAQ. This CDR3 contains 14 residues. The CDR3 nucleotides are TGTGCCAGCAGCAAGGACAGCCTAGGCGAAAAACTGTTTTTT. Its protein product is CASSKDSLGEKLFF. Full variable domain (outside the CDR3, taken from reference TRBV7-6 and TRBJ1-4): GAGVSQSPRYKVTKRGQDVALRCDPISGHVSLYWYRQALGQGPEFLTYFNYEAQQDKSGLPNDRFSAERPEGSISTLTIQRTEQRDSAMYRCASSKDSLGEKLFFGSGTQLSVL.

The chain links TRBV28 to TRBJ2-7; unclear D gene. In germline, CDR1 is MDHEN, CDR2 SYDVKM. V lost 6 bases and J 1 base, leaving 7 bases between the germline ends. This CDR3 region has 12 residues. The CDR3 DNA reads TGTGCCAGCAGCTTACTGTCCTACGAGCAGTACTTC. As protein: CASSLLSYEQYF.

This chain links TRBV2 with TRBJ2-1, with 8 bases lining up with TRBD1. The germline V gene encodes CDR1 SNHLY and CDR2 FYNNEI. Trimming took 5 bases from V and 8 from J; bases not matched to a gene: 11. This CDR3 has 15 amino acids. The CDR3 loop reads CASSSTTGEVDEQFF. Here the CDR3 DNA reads TGTGCCAGCAGTTCGACGACAGGGGAGGTGGATGAGCAGTTCTTC.

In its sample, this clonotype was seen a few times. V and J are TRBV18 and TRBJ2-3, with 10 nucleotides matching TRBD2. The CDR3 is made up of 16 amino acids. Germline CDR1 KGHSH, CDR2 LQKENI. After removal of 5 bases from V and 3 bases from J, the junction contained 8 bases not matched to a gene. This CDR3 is CASSSSSGRGTDTQYF. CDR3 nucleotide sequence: TGTGCCAGCTCATCTTCTAGCGGGAGAGGAACAGATACGCAGTATTTT. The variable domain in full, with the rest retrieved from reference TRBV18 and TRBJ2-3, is NAGVMQNPRHLVRRRGQEARLRCSPMKGHSHVYWYRQLPEEGLKFMVYLQKENIIDESGMPKERFSAEFPKEGPSILRIQQVVRGDSAAYFCASSSSSGRGTDTQYFGPGTRLTVL.

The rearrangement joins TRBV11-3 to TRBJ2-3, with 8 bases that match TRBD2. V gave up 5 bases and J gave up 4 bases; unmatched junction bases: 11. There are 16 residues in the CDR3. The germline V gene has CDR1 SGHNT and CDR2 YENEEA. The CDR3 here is CASSPGQREKADTQYF. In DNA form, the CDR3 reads TGTGCCAGCAGCCCCGGCCAGCGGGAGAAAGCAGATACGCAGTATTTT.

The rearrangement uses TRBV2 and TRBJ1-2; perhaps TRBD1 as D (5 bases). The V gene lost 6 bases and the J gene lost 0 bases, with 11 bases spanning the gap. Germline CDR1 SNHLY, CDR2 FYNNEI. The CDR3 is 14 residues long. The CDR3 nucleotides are TGTGCCAGCAGAGCAGGGTTTTCTAACTATGGCTACACCTTC. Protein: CASRAGFSNYGYTF.

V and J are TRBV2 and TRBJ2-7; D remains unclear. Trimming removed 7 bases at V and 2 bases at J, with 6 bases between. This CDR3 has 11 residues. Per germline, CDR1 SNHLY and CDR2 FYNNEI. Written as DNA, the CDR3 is TGTGCCAGCACCTACACCTACGAGCAGTACTTC. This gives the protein CASTYTYEQYF. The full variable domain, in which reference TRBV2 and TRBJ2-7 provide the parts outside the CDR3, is EPEVTQTPSHQVTQMGQEVILRCVPISNHLYFYWYRQILGQKVEFLVSFYNNEISEKSEIFDDQFSVERPDGSNFTLKIRSTKLEDSAMYFCASTYTYEQYFGPGTRLTVT.

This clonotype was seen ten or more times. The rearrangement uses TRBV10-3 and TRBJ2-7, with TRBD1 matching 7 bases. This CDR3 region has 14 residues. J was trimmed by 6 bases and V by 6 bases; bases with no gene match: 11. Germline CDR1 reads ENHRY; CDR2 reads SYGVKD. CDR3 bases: TGTGCCATCAGCGTTACAGGGGCCGCTGGCGAGCAGTACTTC. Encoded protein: CAISVTGAAGEQYF.

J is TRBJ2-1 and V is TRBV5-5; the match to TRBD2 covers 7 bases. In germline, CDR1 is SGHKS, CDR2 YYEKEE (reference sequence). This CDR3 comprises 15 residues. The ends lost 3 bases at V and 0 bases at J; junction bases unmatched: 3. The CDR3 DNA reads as TGTGCCAGCAGCTCCGTAGCGGGCTCCTACAATGAGCAGTTCTTC. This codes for CASSSVAGSYNEQFF.

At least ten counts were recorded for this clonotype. This CDR3 reads CASSTGQGITGELFF. The CDR3 coding sequence is TGCGCCAGCAGCACGGGACAGGGGATAACCGGGGAGCTGTTTTTT. This chain connects TRBV5-1 to TRBJ2-2; TRBD1 aligns across 10 bases. Germline trimming cut 4 bases from V and 5 bases from J; bases unmatched to any gene: 5. The CDR3 spans 15 residues. Germline lookup yields CDR1 SGHRS and CDR2 YFSETQ.

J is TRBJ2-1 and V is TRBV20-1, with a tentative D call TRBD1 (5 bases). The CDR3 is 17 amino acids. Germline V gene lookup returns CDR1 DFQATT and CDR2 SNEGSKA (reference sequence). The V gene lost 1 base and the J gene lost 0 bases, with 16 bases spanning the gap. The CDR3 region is CSARVTAGSNSYNEQFF. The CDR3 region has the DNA TGCAGTGCTAGAGTCACTGCAGGGTCCAACTCCTACAATGAGCAGTTCTTC.

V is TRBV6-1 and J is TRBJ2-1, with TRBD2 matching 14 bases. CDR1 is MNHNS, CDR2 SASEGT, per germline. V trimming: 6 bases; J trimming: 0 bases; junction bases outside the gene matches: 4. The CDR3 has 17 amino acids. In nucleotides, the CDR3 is TGTGCCAGCAGGGGACTAGCGGGGGTTTCCTCCTACAATGAGCAGTTCTTC. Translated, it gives CASRGLAGVSSYNEQFF.

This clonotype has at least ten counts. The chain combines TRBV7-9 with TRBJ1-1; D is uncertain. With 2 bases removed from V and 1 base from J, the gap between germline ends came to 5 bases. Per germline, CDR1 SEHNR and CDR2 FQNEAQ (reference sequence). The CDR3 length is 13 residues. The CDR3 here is CASSLTTNTEAFF. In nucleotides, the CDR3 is TGTGCCAGCAGCTTAACCACGAACACTGAAGCTTTCTTT.

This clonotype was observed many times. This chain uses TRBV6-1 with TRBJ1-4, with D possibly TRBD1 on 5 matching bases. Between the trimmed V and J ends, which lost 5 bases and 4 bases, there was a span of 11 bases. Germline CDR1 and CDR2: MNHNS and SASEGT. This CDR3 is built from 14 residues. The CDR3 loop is CASSKTEVNEKLFF. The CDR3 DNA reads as TGTGCCAGCAGTAAGACAGAGGTTAATGAAAAACTGTTTTTT.

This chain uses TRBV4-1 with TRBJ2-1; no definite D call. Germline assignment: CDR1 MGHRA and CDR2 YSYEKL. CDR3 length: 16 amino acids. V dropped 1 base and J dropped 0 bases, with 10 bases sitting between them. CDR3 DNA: TGCGCCAGCAGCCAAGGACACCCCGACTCCTACAATGAGCAGTTCTTC. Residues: CASSQGHPDSYNEQFF.

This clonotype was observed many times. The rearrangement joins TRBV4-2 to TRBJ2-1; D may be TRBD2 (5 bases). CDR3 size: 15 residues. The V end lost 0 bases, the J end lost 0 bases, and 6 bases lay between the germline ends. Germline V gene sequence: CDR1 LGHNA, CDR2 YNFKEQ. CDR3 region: CASSQETSSYNEQFF. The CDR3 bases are TGTGCCAGCAGCCAAGAAACTAGCTCCTACAATGAGCAGTTCTTC.

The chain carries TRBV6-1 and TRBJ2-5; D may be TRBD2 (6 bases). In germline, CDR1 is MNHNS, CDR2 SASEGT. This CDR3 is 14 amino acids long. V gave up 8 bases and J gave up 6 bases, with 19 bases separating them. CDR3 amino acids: CASRGRASDQTQYF. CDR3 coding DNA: TGTGCCAGCCGAGGGCGGGCTAGCGATCAGACCCAGTACTTC.

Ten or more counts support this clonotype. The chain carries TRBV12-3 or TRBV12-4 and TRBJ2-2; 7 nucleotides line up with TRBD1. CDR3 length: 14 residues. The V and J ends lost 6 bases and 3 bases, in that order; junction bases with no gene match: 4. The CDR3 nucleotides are TGTGCCAGCAGGGGGACAGCCTACACCGGGGAGCTGTTTTTT. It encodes CASRGTAYTGELFF.

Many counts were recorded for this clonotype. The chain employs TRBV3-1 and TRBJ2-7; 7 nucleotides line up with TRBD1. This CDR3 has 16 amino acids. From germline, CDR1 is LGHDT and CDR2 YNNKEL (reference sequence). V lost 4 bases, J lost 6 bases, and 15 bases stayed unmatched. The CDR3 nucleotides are TGTGCCAGCAGCCTTTCGGACAGGCGATCCTCTGGCGAGCAGTACTTC. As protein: CASSLSDRRSSGEQYF.

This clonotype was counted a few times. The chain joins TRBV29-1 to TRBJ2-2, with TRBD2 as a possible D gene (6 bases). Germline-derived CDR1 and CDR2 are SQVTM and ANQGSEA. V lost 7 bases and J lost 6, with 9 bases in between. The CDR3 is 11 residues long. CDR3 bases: TGCAGCGCCGGGAGCCCCGGGGAGCTGTTTTTT. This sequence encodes CSAGSPGELFF.

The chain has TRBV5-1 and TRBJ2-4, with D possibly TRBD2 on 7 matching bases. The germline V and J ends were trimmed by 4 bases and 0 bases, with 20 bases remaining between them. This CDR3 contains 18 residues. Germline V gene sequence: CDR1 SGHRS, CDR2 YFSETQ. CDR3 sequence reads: CASSDAGANTLAKNIQYF. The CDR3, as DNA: TGCGCCAGCAGCGACGCGGGGGCCAACACTCTAGCCAAAAACATTCAGTACTTC.

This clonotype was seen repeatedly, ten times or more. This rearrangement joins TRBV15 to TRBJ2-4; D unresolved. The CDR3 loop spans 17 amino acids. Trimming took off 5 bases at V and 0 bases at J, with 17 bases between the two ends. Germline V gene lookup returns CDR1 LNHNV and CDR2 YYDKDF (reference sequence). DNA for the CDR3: TGTGCCACCAGCCCTGACGGAGACACACTAGCCAAAAACATTCAGTACTTC. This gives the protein CATSPDGDTLAKNIQYF.